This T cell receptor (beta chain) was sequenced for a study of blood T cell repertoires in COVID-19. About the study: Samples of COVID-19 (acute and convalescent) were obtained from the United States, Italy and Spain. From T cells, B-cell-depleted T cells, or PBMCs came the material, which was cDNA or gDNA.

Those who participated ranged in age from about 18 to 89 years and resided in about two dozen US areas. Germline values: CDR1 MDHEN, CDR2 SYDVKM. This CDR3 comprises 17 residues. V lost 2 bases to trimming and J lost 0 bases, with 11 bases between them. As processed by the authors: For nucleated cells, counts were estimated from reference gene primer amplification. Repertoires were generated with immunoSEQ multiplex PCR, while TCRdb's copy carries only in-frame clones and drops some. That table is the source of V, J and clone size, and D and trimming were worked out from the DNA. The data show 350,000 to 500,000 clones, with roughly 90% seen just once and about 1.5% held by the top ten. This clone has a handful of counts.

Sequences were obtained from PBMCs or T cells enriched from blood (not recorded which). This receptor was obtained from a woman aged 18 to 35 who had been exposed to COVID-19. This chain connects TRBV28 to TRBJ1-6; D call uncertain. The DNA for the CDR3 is TGTGCCAGCAGTTTACCCGACCGGAGCTCCTATAATTCACCCCTCCACTTT. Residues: CASSLPDRSSYNSPLHF. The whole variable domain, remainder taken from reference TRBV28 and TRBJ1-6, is DVKVTQSSRYLVKRTGEKVFLECVQDMDHENMFWYRQDPGLGLRLIYFSYDVKMKEKGDIPEGYSVSREKKERFSLILESASTNQTSMYLCASSLPDRSSYNSPLHFGNGTRLTVT.